The clone carrying this T cell receptor (beta chain) was observed once. No antigen is known for it. This sample also contains other DNA sequences that code for the same CDR3. The germline CDR1 and CDR2 sequences are MNHEY and SVGAGI. The germline V and J ends were trimmed by 1 base and 4 bases, with 7 bases remaining between them. This CDR3 has 13 residues. This sample is part of a study of OX40 agonist ivuxolimab in advanced cancers. About the study: It was ivuxolimab, an agonistic anti-OX40 (CD134) antibody, that patients were treated with.

Repertoires were generated with immunoSEQ multiplex PCR, while TCRdb's copy carries only in-frame clones and drops some. The table has 28,000 or so clones, around 90% seen once. Study outcomes and limitations: At doses 0.1 to 3.0 mg/kg, CD4+ and CD8+ clones expanded.

The chain carries TRBV6-5 and TRBJ1-1; D is undetermined. The source material was CD4+ or CD8+ T cells sorted from blood, sampled in a trial of the OX40 agonist ivuxolimab. This TCR was sampled from an adult with an advanced solid tumor such as melanoma, head and neck, liver or kidney cancer. The CDR3 nucleotides read TGTGCCAGCAGTTACTTCCGGGGCACTGAAGCTTTCTTT. This translates into CASSYFRGTEAFF.